The rows below give T cell receptor beta chains drawn from one sample of a study of Ad26.COV2.S vaccination and SARS-CoV-2 variants. Profiled with immunoSEQ multiplex PCR; TCRdb holds only in-frame clones, not every one. The sample contains about 460,000 clones, about 89% of which appear only once. Sequenced here: peripheral blood, sampled in a trial of Ad26.COV2.S vaccine versus placebo. The receptors come from a person between 18 and 65 years old who received the Ad26.COV2.S COVID-19 vaccine or a placebo. Both conserved end residues are part of each CDR3. The D gene is left open where the match is weak. Some rows have no size entry. The others give once, few or many, or a class for an expanded clone.

clone_size,j_call,d_call,v_call,cdr3_nt,cdr3_aa
-,TRBJ1-6,-,TRBV3-1/TRBV3-2,TGTGCCAGCAGCCAAGCTACATGGGGGTTTGAGGGTTCACCCCTCCACTTT,CASSQATWGFEGSPLHF
-,TRBJ2-7,-,TRBV12-2,TGTGCAAGTCGCTCGCTATGGACTAGCAACCCCTACGAGCAGTACTTC,CASRSLWTSNPYEQYF
-,TRBJ2-1,TRBD1,TRBV6-5,TGTGCCAGCAGGCTGAGACAGGGTTCTGGCAATGAGCAGTTCTTC,CASRLRQGSGNEQFF
-,TRBJ1-3,-,TRBV30,TGTGCCTGGAGTCAGGGCACGAGCTCTGGAAACACCATATATTTT,CAWSQGTSSGNTIYF
-,TRBJ2-4,TRBD2,TRBV6-5,TGTGCCAGCAGCTCAAACGCGGGAGCTGTAAACATTCAGTACTTC,CASSSNAGAVNIQYF
many,TRBJ2-2,TRBD2,TRBV6-2/TRBV6-3,TGTGCCAGCAGTTACTCCAGGACTAGCGGGGGGATTTGGACCGGGGAGCTGTTTTTT,CASSYSRTSGGIWTGELFF
-,TRBJ2-5,-,TRBV27,TGTGCCAGCAGTCCAACGACAGGACGGGAGACCCAGTACTTC,CASSPTTGRETQYF
-,TRBJ1-5,-,TRBV18,TGTGCCAGCTCACCAGGGCAGGCAGGAAGCAATCAGCCCCAGCATTTT,CASSPGQAGSNQPQHF
-,TRBJ1-1,-,TRBV28,TGTGCCAGCAGCCAAAACACTGAAGCTTTCTTT,CASSQNTEAFF
-,TRBJ1-1,TRBD1,TRBV6-5,TGTGCCAGCAGCTTTAACAGGGGTTGGAACACTGAAGCTTTCTTT,CASSFNRGWNTEAFF
-,TRBJ1-4,TRBD1,TRBV5-1,TGCGCCAGCAGCTCGGACAGGGGAACGGGGACTAATGAAAAACTGTTTTTT,CASSSDRGTGTNEKLFF
-,TRBJ1-1,-,TRBV30,TGTGCCTGGAGTCGACGGGGGGCCCAAAGCGCTGAAGCTTTCTTT,CAWSRRGAQSAEAFF
-,TRBJ1-2,-,TRBV27,TGTGTGACGGGCAGGGAAGGCTATGGCTACACCTTC,CVTGREGYGYTF
-,TRBJ2-7,TRBD1,TRBV11-2,TGTGCCAGCAGCCTCACTAACAGGGGGCTTTACGAGCAGTACTTC,CASSLTNRGLYEQYF
once,TRBJ1-2,-,TRBV9,TGTGCCAGCAGTGGCTCCGGAAGGGAGAACTATGGCTACACCTTC,CASSGSGRENYGYTF
-,TRBJ1-1,TRBD1,TRBV6-5,TGTGCCAGCAGGAGACAGGGTGGGACTGAAGCTTTCTTT,CASRRQGGTEAFF
-,TRBJ2-1,-,TRBV5-6,TGTGCCAGCAGCTCGGGTGGTCCTCTCCGGAACAATGAGCAGTTCTTC,CASSSGGPLRNNEQFF
-,TRBJ2-5,TRBD1,TRBV2,TGTGCCAGCAGGGGGACAGGGCGTCAAGAGACCCAGTACTTC,CASRGTGRQETQYF
-,TRBJ1-2,-,TRBV7-9,TGTGCCAGCAGCTTACAGAATAACTATGGCTACACCTTC,CASSLQNNYGYTF
few,TRBJ1-4,-,TRBV6-1,TGTGCCAGCAGTGAAAGTGACGGGCAGGGCCAGAAACTGTTTTTT,CASSESDGQGQKLFF
once,TRBJ1-1,-,TRBV18,TGTGCCAGCTCTTGGGCCGAAGGCTTGAACACTGAAGCTTTCTTT,CASSWAEGLNTEAFF
-,TRBJ1-2,-,TRBV11-2,TGTGCCAGCAGCTTAGGTATTAGCAGGCAGTCCTATGGCTACACCTTC,CASSLGISRQSYGYTF
-,TRBJ2-1,-,TRBV7-3,TGTGCCAGCAGCTTCGACTATTCAAACAATGAGCAGTTCTTC,CASSFDYSNNEQFF
-,TRBJ2-1,TRBD2,TRBV12-5,TGTGCTAGTGGTTTTAACGGACTAGCGGGGGGGTACAATGAGCAGTTCTTC,CASGFNGLAGGYNEQFF
-,TRBJ2-1,-,TRBV29-1,TGCAGCGTTGAAGGTCGGCGGGCCTACTACAATGAGCAGTTCTTC,CSVEGRRAYYNEQFF
-,TRBJ2-1,-,TRBV6-5,TGTGCCAGCAGTTACGTAGAGGGAGCTTACAATGAGCAGTTCTTC,CASSYVEGAYNEQFF
-,TRBJ1-1,-,TRBV4-2,TGTGCCAGCAGCCAAGGGCACGGTGAAGCTTTCTTT,CASSQGHGEAFF